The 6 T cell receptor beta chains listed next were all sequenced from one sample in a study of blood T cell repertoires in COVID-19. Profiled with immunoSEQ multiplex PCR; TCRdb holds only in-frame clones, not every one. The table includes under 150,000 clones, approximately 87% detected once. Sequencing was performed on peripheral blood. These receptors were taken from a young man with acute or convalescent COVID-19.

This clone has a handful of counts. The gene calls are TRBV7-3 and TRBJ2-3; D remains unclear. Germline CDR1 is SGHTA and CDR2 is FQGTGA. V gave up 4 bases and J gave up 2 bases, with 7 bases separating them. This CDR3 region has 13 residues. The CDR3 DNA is TGTGCCAGCAGCTACACATACACAGATACGCAGTATTTT. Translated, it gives CASSYTYTDTQYF. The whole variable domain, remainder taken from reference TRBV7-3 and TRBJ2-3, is GAGVSQTPSNKVTEKGKYVELRCDPISGHTALYWYRQSLGQGPEFLIYFQGTGAADDSGLPNDRFFAVRPEGSVSTLKIQRTERGDSAVYLCASSYTYTDTQYFGPGTRLTVL.

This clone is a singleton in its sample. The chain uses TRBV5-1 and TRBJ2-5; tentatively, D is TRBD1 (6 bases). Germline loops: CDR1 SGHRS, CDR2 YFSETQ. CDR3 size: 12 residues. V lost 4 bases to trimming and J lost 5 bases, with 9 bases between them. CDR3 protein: CASSGGRETQYF. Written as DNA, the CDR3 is TGCGCCAGCAGCGGGGGCCGGGAGACCCAGTACTTC.

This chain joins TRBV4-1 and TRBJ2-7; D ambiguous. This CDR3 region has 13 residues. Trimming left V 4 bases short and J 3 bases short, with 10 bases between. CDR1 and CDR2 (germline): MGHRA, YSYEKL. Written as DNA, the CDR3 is TGCGCCAGCAGCCCCCTATTTGGCTACGAGCAGTACTTC. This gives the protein CASSPLFGYEQYF.

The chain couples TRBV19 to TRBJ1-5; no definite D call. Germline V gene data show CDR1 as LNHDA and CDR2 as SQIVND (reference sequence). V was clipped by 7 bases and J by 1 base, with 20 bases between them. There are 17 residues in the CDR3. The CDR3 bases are TGTGCCAGTACCGATCAGGCGGGAGTGGGAAGCAATCAGCCCCAGCATTTT. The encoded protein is CASTDQAGVGSNQPQHF. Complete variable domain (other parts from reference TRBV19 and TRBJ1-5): DGGITQSPKYLFRKEGQNVTLSCEQNLNHDAMYWYRQDPGQGLRLIYYSQIVNDFQKGDIAEGYSVSREKKESFPLTVTSAQKNPTAFYLCASTDQAGVGSNQPQHFGDGTRLSIL.

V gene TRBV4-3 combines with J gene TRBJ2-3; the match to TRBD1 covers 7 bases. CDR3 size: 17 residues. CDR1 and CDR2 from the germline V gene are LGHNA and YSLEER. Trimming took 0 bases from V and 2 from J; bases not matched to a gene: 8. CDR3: CASSQESLGTDTDTQYF. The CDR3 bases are TGCGCCAGCAGCCAAGAATCTCTAGGGACAGACACAGATACGCAGTATTTT.

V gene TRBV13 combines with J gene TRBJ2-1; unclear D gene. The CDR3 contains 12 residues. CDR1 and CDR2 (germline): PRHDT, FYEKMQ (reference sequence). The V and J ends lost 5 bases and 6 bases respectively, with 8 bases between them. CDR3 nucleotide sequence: TGTGCCAGCAGCCTCAACAGCAATGAGCAGTTCTTC. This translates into CASSLNSNEQFF.